This T cell receptor (beta chain) comes out of a study of OX40 agonist ivuxolimab in advanced cancers. In the study overall: While on treatment, patients had intravenous ivuxolimab at 0.01 to 10 mg/kg every 2 weeks. Prior therapy, whether anti-PD-1, anti-PD-L1 or anti-CTLA-4, was allowed, and roughly 40% had some. Study findings and constraints: Both blood CD4+ and CD8+ T cells showed clonal growth by week 6 at 0.1 to 3.0 mg/kg.

Clones were sequenced by immunoSEQ multiplex PCR, and TCRdb holds only the in-frame ones, with some missing. The sample carries around 56,000 clones, approximately 90% recorded once. The CDR3 spans 11 residues. The germline V gene encodes CDR1 KGHSH and CDR2 LQKENI. With 5 bases removed from V and 5 bases from J, the gap between germline ends came to 6 bases. Concerning this clone itself: Its antigen remains unknown.

The sequencing here drew on CD4+ or CD8+ T cells sorted from blood, taken in a trial of the OX40 agonist ivuxolimab. This TCR was recovered from an adult with an advanced solid tumor such as melanoma, head and neck, liver or kidney cancer. V and J are TRBV18 and TRBJ2-5; no firm D call. The CDR3 spells CASSATETQYF. The CDR3 DNA sequence: TGTGCCAGCTCAGCCACGGAGACCCAGTACTTC.